The clone carrying this TCR beta chain was found once. These data belong to a study of shared T cell receptors in the human thymus. The CDR3 sequence is 17 residues long. V was cut by 3 bases and J by 2 bases, with 21 bases left in between. The germline gives CDR1 SGDLS, CDR2 YYNGEE. The assay was immunoSEQ multiplex PCR, and TCRdb's table has in-frame clones only and misses some. The table lists approximately 730,000 clones, approximately 83% of them singletons. These records were also assigned to another study, of human thymus T cells. That source reports: Highly overlapping thymic repertoires among unrelated individuals were reported in related research.

The TCR comes from a girl in the first two years of life with a congenital heart defect. The V gene is TRBV9, the J gene TRBJ2-7, with D tentatively TRBD2 (6 bases). The sample consisted of thymocytes. The CDR3 reads CASSETIRTGEAYEQYF. The CDR3, as DNA: TGTGCCAGCAGCGAGACGATCAGGACGGGGGAGGCCTACGAGCAGTACTTC.